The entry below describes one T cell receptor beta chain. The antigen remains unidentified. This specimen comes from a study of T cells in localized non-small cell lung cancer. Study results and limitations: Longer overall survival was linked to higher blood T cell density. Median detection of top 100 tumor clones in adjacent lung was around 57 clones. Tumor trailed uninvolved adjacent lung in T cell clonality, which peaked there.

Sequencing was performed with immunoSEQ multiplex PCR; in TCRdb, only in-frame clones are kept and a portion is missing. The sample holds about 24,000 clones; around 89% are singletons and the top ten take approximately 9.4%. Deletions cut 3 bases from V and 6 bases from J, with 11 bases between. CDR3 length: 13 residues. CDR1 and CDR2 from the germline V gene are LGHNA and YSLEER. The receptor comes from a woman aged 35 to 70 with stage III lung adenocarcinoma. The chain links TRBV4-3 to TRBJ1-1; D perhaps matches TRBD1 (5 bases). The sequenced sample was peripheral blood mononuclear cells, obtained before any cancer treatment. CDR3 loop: CASSQAGRPEAFF. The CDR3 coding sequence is TGCGCCAGCAGCCAGGCGGGACGGCCTGAAGCTTTCTTT.